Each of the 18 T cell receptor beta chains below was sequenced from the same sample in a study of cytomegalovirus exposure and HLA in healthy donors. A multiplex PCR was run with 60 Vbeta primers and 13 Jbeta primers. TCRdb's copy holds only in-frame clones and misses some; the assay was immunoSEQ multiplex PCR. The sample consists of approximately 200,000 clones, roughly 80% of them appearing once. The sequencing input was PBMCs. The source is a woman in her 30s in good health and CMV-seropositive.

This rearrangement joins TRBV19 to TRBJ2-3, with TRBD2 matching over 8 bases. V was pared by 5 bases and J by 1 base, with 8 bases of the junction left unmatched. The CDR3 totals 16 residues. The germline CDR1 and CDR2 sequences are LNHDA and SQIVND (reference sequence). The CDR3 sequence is CASSPLGRGGTDTQYF. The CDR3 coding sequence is TGTGCCAGTAGTCCACTGGGGCGGGGGGGCACAGATACGCAGTATTTT.

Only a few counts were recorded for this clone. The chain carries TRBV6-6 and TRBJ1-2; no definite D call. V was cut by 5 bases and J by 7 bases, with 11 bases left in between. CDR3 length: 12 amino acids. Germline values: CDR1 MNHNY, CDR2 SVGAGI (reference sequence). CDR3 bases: TGTGCCAGCAGTCCCTCCGGTAGTGGCTACACCTTC. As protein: CASSPSGSGYTF.

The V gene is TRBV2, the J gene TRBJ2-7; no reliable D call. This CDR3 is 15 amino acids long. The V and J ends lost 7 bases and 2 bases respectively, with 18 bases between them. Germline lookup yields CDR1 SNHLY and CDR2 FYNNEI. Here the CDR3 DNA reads TGTGCCAGCATCGTTCGCCCAACAGAAACCTACGAGCAGTACTTC. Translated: CASIVRPTETYEQYF.

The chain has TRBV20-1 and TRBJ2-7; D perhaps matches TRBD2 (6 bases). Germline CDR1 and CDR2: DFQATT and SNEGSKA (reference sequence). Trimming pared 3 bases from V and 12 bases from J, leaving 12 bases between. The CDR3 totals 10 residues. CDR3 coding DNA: TGCAGTGCTAGTGTTCGGGACTCGTACTTC. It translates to CSASVRDSYF.

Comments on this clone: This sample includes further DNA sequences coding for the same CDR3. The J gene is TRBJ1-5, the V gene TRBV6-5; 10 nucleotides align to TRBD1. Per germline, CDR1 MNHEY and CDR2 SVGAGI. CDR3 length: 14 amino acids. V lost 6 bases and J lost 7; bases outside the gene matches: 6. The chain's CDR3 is CASRPTGGGQPQHF. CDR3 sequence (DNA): TGTGCCAGCAGACCGACAGGGGGCGGCCAGCCCCAGCATTTT.

CDR3 in DNA: TGTGCCAGCTCACCAGGGACAGGCCGCTTGGGGGGCTACACCTTC. Protein sequence: CASSPGTGRLGGYTF. The chain employs TRBV18 and TRBJ1-2; 8 bases are shared with TRBD1. V lost 2 bases and J lost 8; bases outside the gene matches: 10. The CDR3 is made up of 15 amino acids. Germline V lookup: CDR1 KGHSH, CDR2 LQKENI.

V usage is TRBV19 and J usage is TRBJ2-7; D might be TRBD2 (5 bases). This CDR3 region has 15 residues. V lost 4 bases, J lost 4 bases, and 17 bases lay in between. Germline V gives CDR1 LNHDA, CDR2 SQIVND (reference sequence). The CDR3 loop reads CASSTSIRGLYEQYF. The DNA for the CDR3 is TGTGCCAGTAGTACCTCTATCCGGGGATTATACGAGCAGTACTTC.

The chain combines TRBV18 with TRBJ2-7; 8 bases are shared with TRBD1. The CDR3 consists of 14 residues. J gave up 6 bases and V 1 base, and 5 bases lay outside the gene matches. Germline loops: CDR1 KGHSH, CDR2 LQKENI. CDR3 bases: TGTGCCAGCTCACCACTAGGACAGGGAGGCGAGCAGTACTTC. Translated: CASSPLGQGGEQYF.

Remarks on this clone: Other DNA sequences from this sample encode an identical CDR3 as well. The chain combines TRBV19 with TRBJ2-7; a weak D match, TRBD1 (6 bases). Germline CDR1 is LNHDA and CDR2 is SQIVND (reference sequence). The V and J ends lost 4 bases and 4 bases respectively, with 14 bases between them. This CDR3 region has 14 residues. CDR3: CASSRTAEGYEQYF. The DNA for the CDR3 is TGTGCCAGTAGTAGGACAGCTGAGGGTTACGAGCAGTACTTC.

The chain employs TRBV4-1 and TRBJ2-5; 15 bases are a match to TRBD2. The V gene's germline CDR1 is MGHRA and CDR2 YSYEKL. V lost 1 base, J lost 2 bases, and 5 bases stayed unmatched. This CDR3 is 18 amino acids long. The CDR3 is CASSQGRTSGGAQETQYF. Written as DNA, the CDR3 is TGCGCCAGCAGCCAAGGCCGGACTAGCGGGGGGGCTCAAGAGACCCAGTACTTC.

CDR3 loop: CASSIGREETQYF. The CDR3 region has the DNA TGTGCCAGTAGTATTGGGAGGGAAGAGACCCAGTACTTC. The V gene is TRBV19, the J gene TRBJ2-5; 7 bases line up with TRBD2. With 3 bases clipped from V and 3 bases from J, the junction kept 1 base outside the gene matches. This CDR3 comprises 13 residues. Germline V gene lookup returns CDR1 LNHDA and CDR2 SQIVND (reference sequence).

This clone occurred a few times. For the CDR3, the DNA is TGTGCCACCGGGGACAGGGTGAATGAAAAACTGTTTTTT. Protein product: CATGDRVNEKLFF. The chain employs TRBV10-3 and TRBJ1-4, with 9 bases fitting TRBD1. From germline, CDR1 is ENHRY and CDR2 SYGVKD. Trimming at V came to 10 bases and at J to 5 bases, leaving 5 bases not matched to a gene. The CDR3 is made up of 13 amino acids.

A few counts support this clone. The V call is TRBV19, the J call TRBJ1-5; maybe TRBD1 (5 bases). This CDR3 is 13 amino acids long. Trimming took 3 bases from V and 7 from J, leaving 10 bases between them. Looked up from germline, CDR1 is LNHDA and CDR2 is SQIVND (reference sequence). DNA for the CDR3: TGTGCCAGTAGTATTGGGCCAGGGCAGCCCCAGCATTTT. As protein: CASSIGPGQPQHF.

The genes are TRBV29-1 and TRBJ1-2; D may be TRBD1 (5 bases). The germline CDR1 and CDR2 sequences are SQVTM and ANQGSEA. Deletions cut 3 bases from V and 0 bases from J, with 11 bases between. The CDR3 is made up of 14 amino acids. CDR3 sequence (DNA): TGCAGCGTTGATGGGACTACAGCTAACTATGGCTACACCTTC. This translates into CSVDGTTANYGYTF.

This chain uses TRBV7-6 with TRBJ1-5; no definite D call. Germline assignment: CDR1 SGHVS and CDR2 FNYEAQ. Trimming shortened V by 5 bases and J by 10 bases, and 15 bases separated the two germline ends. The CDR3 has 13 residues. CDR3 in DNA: TGTGCCAGCAGCCCCCAGTCCTACAGCCCCCAGCATTTT. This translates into CASSPQSYSPQHF.

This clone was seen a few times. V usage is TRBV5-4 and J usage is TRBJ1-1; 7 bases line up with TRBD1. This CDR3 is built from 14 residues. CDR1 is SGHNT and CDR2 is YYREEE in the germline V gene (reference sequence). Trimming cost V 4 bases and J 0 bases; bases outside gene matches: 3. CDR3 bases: TGTGCCAGCAGCACGGGACAGTTGAACACTGAAGCTTTCTTT. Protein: CASSTGQLNTEAFF.

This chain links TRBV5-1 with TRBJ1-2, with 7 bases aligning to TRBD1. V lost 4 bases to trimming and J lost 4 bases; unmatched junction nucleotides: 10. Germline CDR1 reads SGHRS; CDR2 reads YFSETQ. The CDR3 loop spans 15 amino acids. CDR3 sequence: CASSHTGQSFYGYTF. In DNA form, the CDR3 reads TGCGCCAGCAGCCATACGGGACAGTCCTTCTATGGCTACACCTTC. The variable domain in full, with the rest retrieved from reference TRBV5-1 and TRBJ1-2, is KAGVTQTPRYLIKTRGQQVTLSCSPISGHRSVSWYQQTPGQGLQFLFEYFSETQRNKGNFPGRFSGRQFSNSRSEMNVSTLELGDSALYLCASSHTGQSFYGYTFGSGTRLTVV.

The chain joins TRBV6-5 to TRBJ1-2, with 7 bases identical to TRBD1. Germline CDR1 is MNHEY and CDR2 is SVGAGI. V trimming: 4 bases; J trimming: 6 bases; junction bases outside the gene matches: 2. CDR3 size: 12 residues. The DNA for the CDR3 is TGTGCCAGCAGTTTCGGACAGGATGGCTACACCTTC. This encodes CASSFGQDGYTF.